This TCR beta chain derives from a study of molecular identifiers for immune sequencing clone quantification. Findings of the study overall: Effector cells kept over 99% of their molecules in clones above 20 RNA copies, while naive cells kept under 1% there. Underestimated sizes of highly expanded clones could result from identical TCR molecules that share a barcode.

With respect to this clonotype: Its antigen is still unknown. A much more abundant neighbour one base away suggests this may be a read error.

The length of the CDR3 is 13 residues. The V and J ends lost 7 bases and 1 base respectively, with 10 bases between them. Germline CDR1 and CDR2: MNHNY and SVGAGI (reference sequence). Both previously described methods and listed TCR primers were employed to make bulk TCR libraries. One entry per CDR3 protein, called by TCRdb with MiXCR from the PCR reads. The data hold around 320,000 distinct CDR3 sequences, with roughly a quarter observed a single time. Naive CD8 T cell sorting was performed on the CD8+CD4-CCR7+CD45RA+ phenotype. The material sequenced was naive CD8+ T cells from blood, with Jurkat cell RNA spiked in. Subset meaning: FACS-sorted CD8+CD4-CCR7+CD45RA+ naive T cells. This TCR came from a human donor in good health. Some libraries in this study had Jurkat cell RNA spiked in. V gene TRBV6-6 combines with J gene TRBJ1-1, with D unclear. CDR3 sequence: CASNGWRNTEAFF. The CDR3 nucleotides are TGTGCCAGCAACGGGTGGCGGAACACTGAAGCTTTCTTT.